The source of this T cell receptor (beta chain) is a study of blood T cell repertoires in COVID-19. Study context: COVID-19 samples from acute and convalescent phases originated in the United States, Italy and Spain. In each case, the material was cDNA or gDNA derived from T cells, B-cell-depleted T cells, or PBMCs.

The CDR3 contains 15 residues. The germline V gene has CDR1 SNHLY and CDR2 FYNNEI. After removal of 3 bases from V and 2 bases from J, the junction contained 4 bases not matched to a gene. The table came from immunoSEQ multiplex PCR; TCRdb's copy has only in-frame clones and leaves some out. Of approximately 220,000 clones listed, around 85% are singletons. This clone was seen just once. This TCR was sampled from a woman in her 50s with acute or convalescent COVID-19. The chain recombines TRBV2 with TRBJ2-1, with 7 bases fitting TRBD1. The sequencing input was peripheral blood. The CDR3 DNA reads as TGTGCCAGCAGTGACTTAGGGGGCGCCTACAATGAGCAGTTCTTC. This translates into CASSDLGGAYNEQFF.